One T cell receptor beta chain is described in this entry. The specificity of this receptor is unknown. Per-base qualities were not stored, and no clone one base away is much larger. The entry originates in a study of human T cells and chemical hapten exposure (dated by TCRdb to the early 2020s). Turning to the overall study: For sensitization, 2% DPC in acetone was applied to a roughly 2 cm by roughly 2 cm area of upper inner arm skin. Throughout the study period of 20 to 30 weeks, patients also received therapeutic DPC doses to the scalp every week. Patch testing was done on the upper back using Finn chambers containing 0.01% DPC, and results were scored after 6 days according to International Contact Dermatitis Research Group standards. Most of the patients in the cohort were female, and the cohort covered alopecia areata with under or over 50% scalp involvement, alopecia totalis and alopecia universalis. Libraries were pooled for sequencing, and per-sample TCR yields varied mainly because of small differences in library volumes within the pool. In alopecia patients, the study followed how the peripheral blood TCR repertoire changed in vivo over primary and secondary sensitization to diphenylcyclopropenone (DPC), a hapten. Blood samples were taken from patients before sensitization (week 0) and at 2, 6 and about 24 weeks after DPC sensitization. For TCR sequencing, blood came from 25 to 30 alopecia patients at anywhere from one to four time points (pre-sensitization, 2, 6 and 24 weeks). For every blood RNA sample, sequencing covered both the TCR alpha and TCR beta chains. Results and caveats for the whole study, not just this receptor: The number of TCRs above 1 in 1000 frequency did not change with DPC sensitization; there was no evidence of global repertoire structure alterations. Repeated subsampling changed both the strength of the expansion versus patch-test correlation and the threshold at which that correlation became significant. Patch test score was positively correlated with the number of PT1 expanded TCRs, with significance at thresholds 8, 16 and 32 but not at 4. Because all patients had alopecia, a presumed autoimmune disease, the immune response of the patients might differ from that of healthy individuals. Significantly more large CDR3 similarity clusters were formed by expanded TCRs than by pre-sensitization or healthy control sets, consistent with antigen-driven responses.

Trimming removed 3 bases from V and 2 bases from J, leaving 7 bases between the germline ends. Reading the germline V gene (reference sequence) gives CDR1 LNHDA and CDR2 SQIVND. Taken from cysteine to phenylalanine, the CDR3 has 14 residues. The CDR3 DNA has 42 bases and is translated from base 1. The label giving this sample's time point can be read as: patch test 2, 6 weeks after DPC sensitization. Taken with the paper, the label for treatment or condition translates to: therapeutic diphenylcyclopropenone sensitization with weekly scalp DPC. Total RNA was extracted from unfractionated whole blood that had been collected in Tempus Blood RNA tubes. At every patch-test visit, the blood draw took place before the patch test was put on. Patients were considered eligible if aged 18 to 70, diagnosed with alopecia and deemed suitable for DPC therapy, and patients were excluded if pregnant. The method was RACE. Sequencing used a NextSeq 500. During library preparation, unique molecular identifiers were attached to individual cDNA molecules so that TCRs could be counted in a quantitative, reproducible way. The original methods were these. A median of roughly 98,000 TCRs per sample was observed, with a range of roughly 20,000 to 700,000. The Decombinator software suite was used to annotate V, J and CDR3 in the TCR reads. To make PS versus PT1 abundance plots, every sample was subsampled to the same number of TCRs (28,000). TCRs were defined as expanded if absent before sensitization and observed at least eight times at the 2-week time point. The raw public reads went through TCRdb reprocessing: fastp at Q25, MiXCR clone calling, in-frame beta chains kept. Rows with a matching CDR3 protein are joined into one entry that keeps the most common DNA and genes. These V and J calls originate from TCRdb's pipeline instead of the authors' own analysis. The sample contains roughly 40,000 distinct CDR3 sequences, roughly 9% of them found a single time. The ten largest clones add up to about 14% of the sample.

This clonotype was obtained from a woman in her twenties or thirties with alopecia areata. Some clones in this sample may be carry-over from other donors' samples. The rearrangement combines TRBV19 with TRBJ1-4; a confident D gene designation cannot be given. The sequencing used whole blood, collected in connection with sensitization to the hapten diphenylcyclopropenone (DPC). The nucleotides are TGTGCCAGTAGTATGGAGGCGACTAATGAAAAACTGTTTTTT. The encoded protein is CASSMEATNEKLFF.